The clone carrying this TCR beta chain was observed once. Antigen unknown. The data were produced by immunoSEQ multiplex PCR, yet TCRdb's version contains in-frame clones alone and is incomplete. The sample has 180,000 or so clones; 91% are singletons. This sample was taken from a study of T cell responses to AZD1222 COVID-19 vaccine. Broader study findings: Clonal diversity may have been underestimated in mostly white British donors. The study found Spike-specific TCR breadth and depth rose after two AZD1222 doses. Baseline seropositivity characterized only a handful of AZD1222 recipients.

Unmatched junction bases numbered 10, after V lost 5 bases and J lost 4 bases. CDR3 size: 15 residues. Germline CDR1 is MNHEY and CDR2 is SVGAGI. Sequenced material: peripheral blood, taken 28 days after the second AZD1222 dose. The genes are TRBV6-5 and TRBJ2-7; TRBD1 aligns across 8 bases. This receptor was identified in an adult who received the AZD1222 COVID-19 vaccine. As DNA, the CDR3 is TGTGCCAGCAGTATGACAGGGGCGGAAGGGTACGAGCAGTACTTC. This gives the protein CASSMTGAEGYEQYF.